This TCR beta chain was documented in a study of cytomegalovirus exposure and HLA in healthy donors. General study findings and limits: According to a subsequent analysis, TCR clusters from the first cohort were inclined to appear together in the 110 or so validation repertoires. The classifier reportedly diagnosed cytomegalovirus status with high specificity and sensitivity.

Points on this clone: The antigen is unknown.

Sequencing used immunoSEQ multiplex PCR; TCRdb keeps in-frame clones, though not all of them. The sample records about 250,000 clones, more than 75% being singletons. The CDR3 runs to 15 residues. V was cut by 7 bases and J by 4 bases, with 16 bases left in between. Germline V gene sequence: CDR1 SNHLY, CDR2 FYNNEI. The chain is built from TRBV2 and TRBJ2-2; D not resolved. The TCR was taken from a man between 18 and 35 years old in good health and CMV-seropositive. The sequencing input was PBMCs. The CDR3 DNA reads TGTGCCAGCACCCCCCAACAGTGGGGCACCGGGGAGCTGTTTTTT. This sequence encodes CASTPQQWGTGELFF.